The 17 T cell receptor beta chains listed next were all sequenced from one sample in a study of blood T cells in healthy people across ages. Together with a sample-barcoded 5' primer, a J-beta primer mix was included in a second PCR lasting roughly 6 to 12 cycles. Each CDR3 protein gets one entry after TCRdb re-called the 5' RACE reads with MiXCR. The table records hundreds of thousands of distinct CDR3 sequences, under 35% of them present only once. Sequencing was performed on blood. These receptors were collected from an elderly woman in good health.

This clonotype was recorded many times. The chain has TRBV12-3 or TRBV12-4 and TRBJ1-2; D unclear. Trimming removed 10 bases from V and 1 base from J, with 13 bases in between. CDR3 length equals 13 residues. CDR3 DNA sequence: TGTGCCACCTCTCCGAACCTTAACTATGGCTACACCTTC. This encodes CATSPNLNYGYTF.

This clonotype was counted ten times or more. J is TRBJ2-4 and V is TRBV20-1, with 7 bases aligning to TRBD2. V lost 3 bases to trimming and J lost 3 bases; unmatched junction nucleotides: 11. The CDR3 totals 16 residues. Germline lookup yields CDR1 DFQATT and CDR2 SNEGSKA (reference sequence). CDR3 sequence: CSASESAGLIKNIQYF. The CDR3 nucleotides read TGCAGTGCTAGTGAGTCGGCGGGACTAATCAAAAACATTCAGTACTTC.

Many counts were recorded for this clonotype. This rearrangement joins TRBV9 to TRBJ2-7; 9 bases align to TRBD1. The ends lost 0 bases at V and 6 bases at J; junction bases unmatched: 7. This CDR3 contains 15 residues. Germline-derived CDR1 and CDR2 are SGDLS and YYNGEE. CDR3 bases: TGTGCCAGCAGCGTAGGGGGGACAGGGCATGCCGAGCAGTACTTC. Amino acids: CASSVGGTGHAEQYF.

The chain has TRBV7-2 and TRBJ1-2; TRBD1 might be the D (6 bases). The CDR3 loop spans 14 amino acids. Germline V gene data show CDR1 as SGHTA and CDR2 as FQGNSA. V lost 7 bases, J lost 1 base, and 13 bases lay in between. The CDR3 here is CASTMGGSNYGYTF. In DNA, the CDR3 is TGTGCCAGCACTATGGGGGGCAGTAACTATGGCTACACCTTC. Combining the CDR3 with reference TRBV7-2 and TRBJ1-2 gives the whole variable domain GAGVSQSPSNKVTEKGKDVELRCDPISGHTALYWYRQSLGQGLEFLIYFQGNSAPDKSGLPSDRFSAERTGGSVSTLTIQRTQQEDSAVYLCASTMGGSNYGYTFGSGTRLTVV.

This clonotype was picked up many times. This chain uses TRBV7-9 with TRBJ2-7, with 8 bases aligning to TRBD1. Trimming took 5 bases from V and 2 from J; bases not matched to a gene: 5. Germline CDR1 SEHNR, CDR2 FQNEAQ (reference sequence). The CDR3 is 14 amino acids. The CDR3 here is CASSGTGKTYEQYF. CDR3 coding DNA: TGTGCCAGCAGCGGGACAGGAAAAACCTACGAGCAGTACTTC.

The rearrangement links TRBV30 to TRBJ2-1, with D perhaps assigned TRBD1 or TRBD2 (7 bases each). The CDR3 loop spans 18 amino acids. V was trimmed by 0 bases and J by 0 bases, leaving 18 bases between them. From germline, CDR1 is GTSNPN and CDR2 SVGIG (reference sequence). Written as DNA, the CDR3 is TGTGCCTGGAGTGTATCCGCAGGGGGAGGGAGCTCCTACAATGAGCAGTTCTTC. This gives the protein CAWSVSAGGGSSYNEQFF.

The V call is TRBV6-2 or TRBV6-3, the J call TRBJ2-1; either TRBD1 or TRBD2 may fit D (5 bases each). CDR3 length: 15 amino acids. In germline, CDR1 is MNHEY, CDR2 SVGEGT. Trimming removed 0 bases at V and 6 bases at J, with 12 bases between. The CDR3 sequence is CASSYSWGSGNEQFF. In DNA, the CDR3 is TGTGCCAGCAGTTACTCATGGGGGTCCGGCAATGAGCAGTTCTTC.

As regards this clonotype: Being one base from a much bigger clone, this may be a read error. V is TRBV12-3 or TRBV12-4 and J is TRBJ1-2; D is unclear. The CDR3 has 12 residues. The CDR3 bases are TGTGCCGGCAGTCCGGGGAGGACTGGCTACACCTTC. This sequence encodes CAGSPGRTGYTF.

Worth noting for this clonotype: A much larger clone differs by one base, so this may be a read error. The chain employs TRBV25-1 and TRBJ2-5; D might be TRBD2 (5 bases). Germline V gene lookup returns CDR1 MGHDK and CDR2 SYGVNS. Trimming took off 8 bases at V and 11 bases at J, with 15 bases between the two ends. The CDR3 has 11 amino acids. The CDR3 nucleotides read TGTGCCAGCGGACTTTACAATGAGCAGTACTTC. It encodes CASGLYNEQYF.

The chain couples TRBV20-1 to TRBJ1-4; maybe TRBD1 (5 bases). The CDR3 loop spans 13 amino acids. V lost 2 bases, J lost 3 bases, and 7 bases lay in between. Germline CDR1 DFQATT, CDR2 SNEGSKA (reference sequence). In DNA form, the CDR3 reads TGCAGTGCTAGATGGGGGGCTAATGAAAAACTGTTTTTT. Its protein product is CSARWGANEKLFF.

V is TRBV5-1 and J is TRBJ2-1; 9 positions match TRBD2. The DNA end is more similar to TRBJ2-7, so the J call may be wrong. The CDR3 covers 16 residues. CDR1 SGHRS and CDR2 YFSETQ come from the germline V gene. The CDR3: CASSSLSGSSYNEQYF. In nucleotides, the CDR3 is TGCGCCAGCAGCTCCCTTAGCGGGAGCTCCTACAATGAGCAGTACTTC.

The chain has TRBV2 and TRBJ1-5; no firm D call. Trimming removed 5 bases at V and 2 bases at J, with 10 bases between. The CDR3 sequence is 14 residues long. Germline V gene data show CDR1 as SNHLY and CDR2 as FYNNEI. CDR3 nucleotides: TGTGCCAGCAGTATTGACACAGGCAATCAGCCCCAGCATTTT. The encoded protein is CASSIDTGNQPQHF.

The chain recombines TRBV11-3 with TRBJ2-3; 15 bases are shared with TRBD2. The CDR3 is 21 residues long. Germline CDR1 is SGHNT and CDR2 is YENEEA. Trimming cost V 5 bases and J 1 base; bases outside gene matches: 16. The CDR3 is CASSHPGTSGGTIRGTDTQYF. CDR3 in DNA: TGTGCCAGCAGCCACCCCGGGACTAGCGGGGGGACCATTCGGGGCACAGATACGCAGTATTTT.

Only a few counts were recorded for this clonotype. The rearrangement links TRBV5-1 to TRBJ2-2; D not certain. The CDR3 loop spans 15 amino acids. The V end was cut by 1 base, the J end by 3 bases, with 10 bases between. Germline CDR1 and CDR2: SGHRS and YFSETQ. The CDR3 region is CASSLRSWDTGELFF. CDR3 in DNA: TGCGCCAGCAGCTTGCGGTCATGGGACACCGGGGAGCTGTTTTTT.

This clonotype was seen at least ten times. The chain is built from TRBV27 and TRBJ2-1; D unresolved. V was trimmed by 8 bases and J by 0 bases, leaving 8 bases between them. CDR1 and CDR2 from the germline V gene are MNHEY and SMNVEV (reference sequence). This CDR3 is built from 13 residues. The CDR3 spells CASGRNSYNEQFF. The CDR3 coding sequence is TGTGCCAGCGGGCGGAACTCCTACAATGAGCAGTTCTTC.

The gene calls are TRBV2 and TRBJ2-2; 8 bases align to TRBD2. The CDR3 length is 16 residues. J gave up 3 bases and V 7 bases, and 10 bases lay outside the gene matches. Germline V gene lookup returns CDR1 SNHLY and CDR2 FYNNEI. The CDR3 protein is CASTSSGGAYTGELFF. The CDR3 coding sequence is TGTGCCAGCACCAGCTCCGGGGGGGCCTACACCGGGGAGCTGTTTTTT.

At least ten counts were recorded for this clonotype. The chain is built from TRBV11-3 and TRBJ2-1, with a weak D call TRBD2 (5 bases). The germline V gene encodes CDR1 SGHNT and CDR2 YENEEA. CDR3 length equals 17 residues. V was trimmed by 5 bases and J by 0 bases, leaving 17 bases between them. CDR3: CASSPGKLASSYNEQFF. The CDR3 DNA is TGTGCCAGCAGCCCGGGAAAACTCGCCAGCTCCTACAATGAGCAGTTCTTC.